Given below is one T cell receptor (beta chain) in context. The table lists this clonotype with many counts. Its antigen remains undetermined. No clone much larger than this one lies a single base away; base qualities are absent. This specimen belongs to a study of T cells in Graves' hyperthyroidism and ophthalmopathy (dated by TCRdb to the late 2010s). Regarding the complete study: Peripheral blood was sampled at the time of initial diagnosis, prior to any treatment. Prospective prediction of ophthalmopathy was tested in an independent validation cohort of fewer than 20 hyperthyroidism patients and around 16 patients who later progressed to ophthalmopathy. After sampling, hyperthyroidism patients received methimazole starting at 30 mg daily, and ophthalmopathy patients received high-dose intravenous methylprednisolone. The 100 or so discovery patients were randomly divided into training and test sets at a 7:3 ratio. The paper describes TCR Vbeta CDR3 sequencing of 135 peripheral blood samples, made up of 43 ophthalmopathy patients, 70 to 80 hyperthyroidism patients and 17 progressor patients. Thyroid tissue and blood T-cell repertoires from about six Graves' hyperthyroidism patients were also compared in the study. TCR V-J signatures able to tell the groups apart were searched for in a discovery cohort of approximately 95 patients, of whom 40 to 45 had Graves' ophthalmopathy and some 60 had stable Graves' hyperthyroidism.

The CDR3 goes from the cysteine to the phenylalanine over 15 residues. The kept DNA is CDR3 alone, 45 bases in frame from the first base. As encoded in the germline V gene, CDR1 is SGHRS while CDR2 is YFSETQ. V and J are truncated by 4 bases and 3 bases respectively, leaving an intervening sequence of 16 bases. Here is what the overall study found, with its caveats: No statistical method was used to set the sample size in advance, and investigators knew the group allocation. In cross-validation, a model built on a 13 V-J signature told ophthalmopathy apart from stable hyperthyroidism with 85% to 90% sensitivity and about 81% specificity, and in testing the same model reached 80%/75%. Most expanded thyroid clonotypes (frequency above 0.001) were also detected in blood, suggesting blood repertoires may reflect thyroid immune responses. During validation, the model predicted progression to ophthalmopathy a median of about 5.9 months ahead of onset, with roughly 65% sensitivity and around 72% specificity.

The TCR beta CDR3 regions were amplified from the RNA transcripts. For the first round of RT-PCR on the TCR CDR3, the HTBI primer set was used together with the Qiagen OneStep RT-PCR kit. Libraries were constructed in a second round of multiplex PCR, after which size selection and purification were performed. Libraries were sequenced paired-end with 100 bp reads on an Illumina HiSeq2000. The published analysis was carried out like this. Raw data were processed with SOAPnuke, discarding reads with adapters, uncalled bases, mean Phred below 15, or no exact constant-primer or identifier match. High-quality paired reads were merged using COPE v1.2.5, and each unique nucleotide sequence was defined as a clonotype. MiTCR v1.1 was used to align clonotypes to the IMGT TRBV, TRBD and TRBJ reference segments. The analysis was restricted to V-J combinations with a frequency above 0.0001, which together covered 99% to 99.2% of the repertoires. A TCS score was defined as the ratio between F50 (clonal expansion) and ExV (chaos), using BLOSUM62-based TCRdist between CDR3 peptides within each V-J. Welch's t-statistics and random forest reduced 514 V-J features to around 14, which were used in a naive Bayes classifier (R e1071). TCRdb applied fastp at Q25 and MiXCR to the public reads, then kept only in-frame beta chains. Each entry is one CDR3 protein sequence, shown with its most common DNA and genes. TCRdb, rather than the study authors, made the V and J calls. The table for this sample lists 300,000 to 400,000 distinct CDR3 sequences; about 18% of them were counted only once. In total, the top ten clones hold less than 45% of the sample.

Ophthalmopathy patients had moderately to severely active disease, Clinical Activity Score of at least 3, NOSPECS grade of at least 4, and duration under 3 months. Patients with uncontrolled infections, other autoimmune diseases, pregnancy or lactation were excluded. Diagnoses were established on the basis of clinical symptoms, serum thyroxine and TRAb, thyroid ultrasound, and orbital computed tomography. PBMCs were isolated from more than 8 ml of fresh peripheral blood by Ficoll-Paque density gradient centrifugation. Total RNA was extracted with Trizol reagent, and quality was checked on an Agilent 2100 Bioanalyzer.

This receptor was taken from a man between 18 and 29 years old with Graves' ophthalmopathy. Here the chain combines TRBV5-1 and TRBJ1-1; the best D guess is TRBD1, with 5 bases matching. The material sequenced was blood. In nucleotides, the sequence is TGCGCCAGCAGCGGAAGGACAAATGAGGACACTGAAGCTTTCTTT. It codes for CASSGRTNEDTEAFF.